This note documents a single T cell receptor beta chain sequence. This record comes from a study of blood T cell repertoires in COVID-19. Looking at the study overall: Researchers got acute and convalescent COVID-19 samples from the United States, Italy and Spain.

Germline V gene data show CDR1 as SEHNR and CDR2 as FQNEAQ (reference sequence). V shed 2 bases, J shed 3 bases, and the junction held 0 bases outside the gene matches. This CDR3 contains 13 residues. Only in-frame clones appear in the TCRdb table, and some are missing; sequencing was by immunoSEQ multiplex PCR. The sample lists around 58,000 clones, 75% to 85% seen once, with around 16% in the top ten. The chain uses TRBV7-9 and TRBJ1-1; 7 positions match TRBD1. The sequenced sample consisted of peripheral blood. The receptor was isolated from a human donor in a cohort sampled during active COVID-19. The CDR3 sequence: CASSLTGDTEAFF. The CDR3 region has the DNA TGTGCCAGCAGCTTAACAGGGGACACTGAAGCTTTCTTT.